This TCR beta chain was profiled in a study of T cells in Graves' hyperthyroidism and ophthalmopathy. This clonotype was recorded at least ten times. What was amplified from RNA transcripts were TCR beta CDR3 regions. RT-PCR in the first round (using the HTBI primer set) targeted the TCR CDR3. TCRdb reprocessed the multiplex PCR reads via MiXCR and lists one record per CDR3 protein. The data hold 450,000 to 700,000 distinct CDR3 sequences, with around 45% observed a single time. This CDR3 has 15 residues. CDR1 is LNHDA, CDR2 SQIVND, per germline (reference sequence). V lost 7 bases and J lost 4, with 14 bases in between.

This chain connects TRBV19 to TRBJ2-6, with no clear D. This TCR was sampled from an adult woman with Graves' disease, either hyperthyroidism or ophthalmopathy (not recorded which). Sequencing input: peripheral blood or thyroid tissue (not recorded which). The CDR3 DNA is TGTGCCAGTACGGTTCCCGACAAGGGGGCCAACGTCCTGACTTTC. It is translated as CASTVPDKGANVLTF.